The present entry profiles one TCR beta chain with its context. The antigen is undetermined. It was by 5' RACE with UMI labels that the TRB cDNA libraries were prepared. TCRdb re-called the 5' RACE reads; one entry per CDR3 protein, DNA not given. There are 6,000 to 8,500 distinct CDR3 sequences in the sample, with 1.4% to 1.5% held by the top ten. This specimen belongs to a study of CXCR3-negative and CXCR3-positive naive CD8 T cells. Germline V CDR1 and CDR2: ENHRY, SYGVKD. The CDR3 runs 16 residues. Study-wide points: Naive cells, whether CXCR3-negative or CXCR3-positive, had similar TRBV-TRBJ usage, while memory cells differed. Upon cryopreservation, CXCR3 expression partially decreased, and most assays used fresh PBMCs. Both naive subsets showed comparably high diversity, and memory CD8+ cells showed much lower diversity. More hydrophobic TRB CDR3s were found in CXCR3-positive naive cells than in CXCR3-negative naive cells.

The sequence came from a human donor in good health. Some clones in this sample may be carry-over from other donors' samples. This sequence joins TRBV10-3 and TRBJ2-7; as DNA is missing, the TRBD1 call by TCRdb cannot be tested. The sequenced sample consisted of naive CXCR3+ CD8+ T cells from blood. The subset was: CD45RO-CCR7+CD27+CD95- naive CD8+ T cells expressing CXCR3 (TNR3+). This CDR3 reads CAITGTGEFGNYEQYF.